This is a list of T cell receptor beta chains from one sample in a study of T cell responses to AZD1222 COVID-19 vaccine. Repertoires were generated with immunoSEQ multiplex PCR, while TCRdb's copy carries only in-frame clones and drops some. The sample shows 130,000 to 150,000 clones, about 90% of them seen only once. Sequenced material: peripheral blood, taken on day 0 of MenACWY control vaccination. Receptors were obtained from an adult in good health. CDR3s include the opening cysteine and the closing phenylalanine or tryptophan. The D gene is left open where the match is weak. The size field is filled for only some rows; it gives once, few, many or a size class.

>-|-|TRBJ2-7|TRBV4-2
TGTGCCAGCAGCCAAGAGGTCGGCAGGGGATCGTACGAGCAGTACTTC
CASSQEVGRGSYEQYF
>TRBD1|-|TRBJ2-7|TRBV19
TGTGCCAGTAGTGCCCACAGGGGACAGGCCTACGAGCAGTACTTC
CASSAHRGQAYEQYF
>-|few|TRBJ1-2|TRBV5-1
TGCGCCAGCAGGGCTAACTATGGCTACACCTTC
CASRANYGYTF
>-|-|TRBJ1-6|TRBV3-1/TRBV3-2
TGTGCCAGCAGGGGATACAGGGAGACGACACCCCTCCACTTT
CASRGYRETTPLHF
>-|-|TRBJ1-5|TRBV15
TGTGCCACCAGCCGACTCAGGGGCATTAGCAATCAGCCCCAGCATTTT
CATSRLRGISNQPQHF
>TRBD1|-|TRBJ1-6|TRBV5-1
TGCGCCAGCAGCTTGGTTTCGGACAGGGATTCACCCCTCCACTTT
CASSLVSDRDSPLHF
>-|-|TRBJ1-6|TRBV9
TGTGCCAGCAGCGTAGAAGGGGAGAGCTCCTATAATTCACCCCTCCACTTT
CASSVEGESSYNSPLHF
>-|-|TRBJ2-2|TRBV10-3
TGTGCCATCAGGGGGGGCGGGGAGCTGTTTTTT
CAIRGGGELFF
>-|-|TRBJ1-2|TRBV5-5
TGTGCCAGCAGCGTTAAAGATAACTATGGCTACACCTTC
CASSVKDNYGYTF
>TRBD1|-|TRBJ2-3|TRBV6-2/TRBV6-3
TGTGCCAGCAGTACTACCGACAGGGGTGCAGATACGCAGTATTTT
CASSTTDRGADTQYF
>-|-|TRBJ2-2|TRBV11-2
TGTGCCAGCAGCCTATTACTAGGGAACACCGGGGAGCTGTTTTTT
CASSLLLGNTGELFF
>-|-|TRBJ1-1|TRBV18
TGTGCCAGCTCACCCGCGGGAATGAACACTGAAGCTTTCTTT
CASSPAGMNTEAFF
>-|few|TRBJ1-1|TRBV2
TGTGCCAGCAGTGTCTGGGTATGGGCTTTCTTT
CASSVWVWAFF
>-|-|TRBJ1-1|TRBV7-2
TGTGCCAGCAGTTTGGGGTTCATGAACACTGAAGCTTTCTTT
CASSLGFMNTEAFF